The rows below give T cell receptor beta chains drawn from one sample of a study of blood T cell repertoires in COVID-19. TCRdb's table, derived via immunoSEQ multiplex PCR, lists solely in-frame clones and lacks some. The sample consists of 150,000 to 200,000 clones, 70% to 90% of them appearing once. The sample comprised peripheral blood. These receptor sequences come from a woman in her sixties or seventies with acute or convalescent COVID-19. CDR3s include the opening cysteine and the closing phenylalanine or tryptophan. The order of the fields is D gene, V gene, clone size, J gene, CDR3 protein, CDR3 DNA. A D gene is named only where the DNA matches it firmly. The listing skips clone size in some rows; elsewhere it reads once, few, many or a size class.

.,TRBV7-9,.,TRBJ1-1,CASSLTGNTEAFF,TGTGCCAGCAGCCTCACGGGGAACACTGAAGCTTTCTTT
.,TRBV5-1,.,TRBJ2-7,CASSPDRPPYEQYF,TGCGCCAGCAGCCCGGACAGACCTCCCTACGAGCAGTACTTC
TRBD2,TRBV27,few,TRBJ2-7,CASSFGSGSSYEQYF,TGTGCCAGCAGTTTCGGTAGCGGGAGCTCCTACGAGCAGTACTTC
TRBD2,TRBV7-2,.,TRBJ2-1,CASKPTSGSYNEQFF,TGTGCCAGCAAGCCAACTAGCGGATCCTACAATGAGCAGTTCTTC
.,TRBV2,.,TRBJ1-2,CASSENTANYGYTF,TGTGCCAGCAGTGAGAACACAGCTAACTATGGCTACACCTTC
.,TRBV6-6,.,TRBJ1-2,CASSSTGSNYGYTF,TGTGCCAGCAGTTCAACAGGATCTAACTATGGCTACACCTTC
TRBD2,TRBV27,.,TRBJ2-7,CASSLRLAGRHEQYF,TGTGCCAGCAGTTTGAGACTAGCGGGAAGACACGAGCAGTACTTC
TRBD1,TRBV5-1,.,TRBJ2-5,CASSLSVAGGQETQYF,TGCGCCAGCAGCTTAAGTGTGGCAGGGGGACAAGAGACCCAGTACTTC
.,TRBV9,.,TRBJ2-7,CASSVGRASYWYEQYF,TGTGCCAGCAGCGTAGGCAGGGCCTCCTATTGGTACGAGCAGTACTTC
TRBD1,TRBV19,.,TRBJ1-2,CASREAGTGGSGYTF,TGTGCCAGTAGGGAAGCCGGGACAGGGGGCAGCGGCTACACCTTC
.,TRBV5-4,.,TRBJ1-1,CASSLVMATEAFF,TGTGCCAGCAGCTTGGTTATGGCCACTGAAGCTTTCTTT
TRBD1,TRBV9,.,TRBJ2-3,CASSVESWGQGTDTQYF,TGTGCCAGCAGCGTAGAGTCGTGGGGACAGGGGACAGATACGCAGTATTTT
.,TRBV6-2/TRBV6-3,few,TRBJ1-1,CASSYSGTGRNTEAFF,TGTGCCAGCAGTTACTCTGGAACAGGGAGAAACACTGAAGCTTTCTTT
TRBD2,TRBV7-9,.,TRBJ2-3,CASSPLPGLAASDTQYF,TGTGCCAGCAGTCCACTTCCGGGACTAGCGGCATCAGATACGCAGTATTTT
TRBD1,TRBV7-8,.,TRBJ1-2,CASSLLGQSYGYTF,TGTGCCAGCAGCTTGCTGGGACAGAGCTATGGCTACACCTTC
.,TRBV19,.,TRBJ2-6,CASSVGFSGANVLTF,TGTGCCAGTAGTGTTGGCTTCTCTGGGGCCAACGTCCTGACTTTC
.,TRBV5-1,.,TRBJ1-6,CASSLASQVVGSPLHF,TGCGCCAGCAGCTTGGCAAGTCAGGTTGTAGGTTCACCCCTCCACTTT
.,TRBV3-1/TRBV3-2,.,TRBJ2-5,CASSPLLADPRGTQYF,TGTGCCAGCAGCCCCTTATTAGCGGACCCAAGAGGGACCCAGTACTTC
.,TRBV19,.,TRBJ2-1,CASSLNGLGYYNEQFF,TGTGCCAGTAGCCTAAACGGACTCGGATATTACAATGAGCAGTTCTTC
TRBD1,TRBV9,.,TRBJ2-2,CASSLRQGAHTGELFF,TGTGCCAGCAGCTTGAGACAGGGGGCGCACACCGGGGAGCTGTTTTTT
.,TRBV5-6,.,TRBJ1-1,CASSLVLTEETEAFF,TGTGCCAGCAGCTTGGTATTGACAGAGGAGACTGAAGCTTTCTTT
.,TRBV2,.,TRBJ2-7,CASSEVHGVGQYF,TGTGCCAGCAGTGAAGTACACGGAGTCGGGCAGTACTTC
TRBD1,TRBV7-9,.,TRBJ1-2,CASSRLGDRGQDGYTF,TGTGCCAGCAGCCGTCTCGGGGACAGGGGGCAAGATGGCTACACCTTC
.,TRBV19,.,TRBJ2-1,CASSIGTGAEQFF,TGTGCCAGTAGTATAGGTACGGGAGCCGAGCAGTTCTTC
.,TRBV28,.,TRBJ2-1,CASSLRLGGTYNEQFF,TGTGCCAGCAGTTTACGGCTAGGAGGGACCTACAATGAGCAGTTCTTC
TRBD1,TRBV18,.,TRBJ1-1,CASSPGRQGRTEAFF,TGTGCCAGCTCACCAGGAAGACAGGGACGGACTGAAGCTTTCTTT
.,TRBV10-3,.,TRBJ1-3,CAISESFRQARGNTIYF,TGTGCCATCAGTGAGTCCTTTCGACAGGCAAGAGGAAACACCATATATTTT
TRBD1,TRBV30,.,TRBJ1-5,CAWSRDRGDQPQHF,TGTGCCTGGAGTAGGGACAGGGGCGATCAGCCCCAGCATTTT
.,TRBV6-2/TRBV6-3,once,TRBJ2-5,CASSYSISGKETQYF,TGTGCCAGCAGTTACTCGATTAGCGGAAAAGAGACCCAGTACTTC
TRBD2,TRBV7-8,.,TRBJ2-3,CASSHGAGGTDTQYF,TGTGCCAGCAGCCATGGGGCGGGGGGCACAGATACGCAGTATTTT